The TCR beta chain described here comes from a study of T cell responses to AZD1222 COVID-19 vaccine. TCRdb's table, derived via immunoSEQ multiplex PCR, lists solely in-frame clones and lacks some. The sample shows fewer than 250,000 clones, 85% to 95% of them seen only once. Study-wide results and limits: Donors in the cohort were predominantly white British and more often female, and clonal diversity was possibly underestimated.

This clone was picked up one time. Its matching antigen is unknown. This CDR3 has 16 residues. Germline values: CDR1 KGHDR, CDR2 SFDVKD. The trim removed 3 bases at V and 5 bases at J, leaving 10 bases unmatched. The sample was peripheral blood, taken on day 0 of MenACWY control vaccination. The sequence derives from an adult in good health. The chain is built from TRBV24-1 and TRBJ1-2; 8 bases are shared with TRBD1. For the CDR3, the DNA is TGTGCCACCAGTGATAACAGGGGGAAGCCTAGGTATGGCTACACCTTC. Translated: CATSDNRGKPRYGYTF.